This passage covers 2 T cell receptor beta chains from one sample sequenced in a study of CD8+ T cells in alopecia areata (dated by TCRdb to between 2017 and 2018). The library was obtained by the immunoSEQ multiplex PCR assay. RNA was extracted from all samples and reverse transcribed into cDNA as template for TCR sequencing. What TCRdb holds here is the immuneACCESS table cut down to in-frame rearrangements. Part of the clones is not present; checked against another copy, under half of the missing clones reflect an unresolved V gene, and the others are unexplained. This sample has some 170,000 clones in its table, and 50% to 70% of those were observed once. The ten largest account for around 1.6% of the sample. The time point tag for this specimen amounts to: baseline before oral tofacitinib. Here the sequenced sample was CD4+ T cells sorted from blood, taken at week 0. These receptor sequences come from a human donor with alopecia areata.

The V gene is TRBV5-1, the J gene TRBJ1-2; D remains unclear. Germline loops: CDR1 SGHRS, CDR2 YFSETQ. V lost 0 bases to trimming and J lost 4 bases, with 10 bases between them. The CDR3 extends over 14 amino acids. The CDR3 DNA is TGCGCCAGCAGCTTGGAGGCAGACTTCTATGGCTACACCTTC. Protein sequence: CASSLEADFYGYTF.

This clone was seen a few times. The V gene is TRBV27, the J gene TRBJ2-7, with 7 bases that match TRBD1. Trimming cost V 6 bases and J 3 bases; bases outside gene matches: 11. CDR1 and CDR2 from the germline V gene are MNHEY and SMNVEV (reference sequence). The CDR3 totals 15 residues. The CDR3 sequence: CASRSVMGQNYEQYF. The DNA for the CDR3 is TGTGCCAGCAGATCAGTTATGGGACAGAACTACGAGCAGTACTTC.